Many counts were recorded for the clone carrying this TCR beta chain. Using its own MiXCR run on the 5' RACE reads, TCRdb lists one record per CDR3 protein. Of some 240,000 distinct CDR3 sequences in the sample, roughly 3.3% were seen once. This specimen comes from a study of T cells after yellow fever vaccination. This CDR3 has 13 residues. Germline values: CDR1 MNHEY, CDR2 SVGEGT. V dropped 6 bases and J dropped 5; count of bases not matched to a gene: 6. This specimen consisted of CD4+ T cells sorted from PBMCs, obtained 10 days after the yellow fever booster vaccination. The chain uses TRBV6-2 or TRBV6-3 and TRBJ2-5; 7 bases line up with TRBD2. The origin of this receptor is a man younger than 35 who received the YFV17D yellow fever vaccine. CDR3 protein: CASSPGGSETQYF. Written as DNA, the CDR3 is TGTGCCAGCAGCCCCGGGGGGTCCGAGACCCAGTACTTC.